The 20 T cell receptor beta chains below all came from one sample that was sequenced in a study of T cells in Graves' hyperthyroidism and ophthalmopathy. Using RNA transcripts as the source, TCR beta CDR3 regions were amplified. The HTBI primer set served for first-round RT-PCR of the TCR CDR3. Each CDR3 protein gets one entry after TCRdb re-called the multiplex PCR reads with MiXCR. The repertoire consists of some 400,000 distinct CDR3 sequences, with 13% occurring once and the leading ten covering less than 25%. Input material: blood. These receptor sequences come from a man aged 25 to 45 with Graves' hyperthyroidism that later progressed to Graves' ophthalmopathy.

The chain links TRBV13 to TRBJ2-1; 7 bases fit TRBD2. CDR1 PRHDT and CDR2 FYEKMQ come from the germline V gene (reference sequence). This CDR3 is built from 13 residues. V lost 0 bases to trimming and J lost 9 bases; unmatched junction nucleotides: 2. This chain's CDR3 is CASSLGSGREQFF. The CDR3 bases are TGTGCCAGCAGCTTAGGTAGCGGGCGTGAGCAGTTCTTC.

This clonotype was observed a handful of times. The chain couples TRBV20-1 to TRBJ1-5, with D maybe TRBD1 (5 bases). V lost 0 bases and J 5 bases, leaving 17 bases between the germline ends. The CDR3 length is 16 residues. Germline CDR1 is DFQATT and CDR2 is SNEGSKA (reference sequence). CDR3 sequence reads: CSAREELRQPHQPQHF. CDR3 nucleotide sequence: TGCAGTGCTAGAGAGGAATTGCGACAGCCCCATCAGCCCCAGCATTTT.

This clonotype appeared many times. V gene TRBV10-3 combines with J gene TRBJ1-1; D is ambiguous. V gave up 1 base and J gave up 0 bases, with 9 bases separating them. The CDR3 runs 15 residues. Germline CDR1 and CDR2: ENHRY and SYGVKD. The CDR3 loop is CAISEFTYMNTEAFF. The CDR3 DNA reads TGTGCCATCAGTGAGTTTACCTACATGAACACTGAAGCTTTCTTT.

This clonotype was recorded a few times. The chain carries TRBV20-1 and TRBJ1-3; D is possibly TRBD1 (5 bases). Per germline, CDR1 DFQATT and CDR2 SNEGSKA (reference sequence). Trimming pared 1 base from V and 0 bases from J, leaving 13 bases between. The CDR3 is 16 residues long. This chain's CDR3 is CSARGIRGHSGNTIYF. The CDR3, as DNA: TGCAGTGCTAGAGGGATCCGGGGCCACTCTGGAAACACCATATATTTT.

The chain is built from TRBV19 and TRBJ1-5; 9 bases are a match to TRBD1. The germline V gene has CDR1 LNHDA and CDR2 SQIVND (reference sequence). The CDR3 extends over 16 amino acids. V was clipped by 5 bases and J by 5 bases; unmatched bases: 10. CDR3 protein: CASSPEAGTGHQPQHF. CDR3 nucleotides: TGTGCCAGTAGTCCGGAAGCCGGGACAGGGCATCAGCCCCAGCATTTT.

The chain has TRBV5-1 and TRBJ1-2; TRBD1 aligns across 7 bases. The CDR3 is 14 amino acids. The V gene's germline CDR1 is SGHRS and CDR2 YFSETQ. J was trimmed by 3 bases and V by 2 bases; bases with no gene match: 4. CDR3 DNA sequence: TGCGCCAGCAGCTTCAGGGGGTGGGACTATGGCTACACCTTC. The encoded protein is CASSFRGWDYGYTF.

This clonotype was seen more than once but under ten times. The chain carries TRBV15 and TRBJ2-7; D uncertain. Germline CDR1 and CDR2: LNHNV and YYDKDF (reference sequence). Trimming removed 0 bases at V and 0 bases at J, with 12 bases between. The CDR3 has 16 amino acids. In DNA form, the CDR3 reads TGTGCCACCAGCAGAGATCCGATTAAAACCTCCTACGAGCAGTACTTC. Translation: CATSRDPIKTSYEQYF. Complete variable domain (other parts from reference TRBV15 and TRBJ2-7): DAMVIQNPRYQVTQFGKPVTLSCSQTLNHNVMYWYQQKSSQAPKLLFHYYDKDFNNEADTPDNFQSRRPNTSFCFLDIRSPGLGDTAMYLCATSRDPIKTSYEQYFGPGTRLTVT.

This clonotype has at least ten counts. This rearrangement joins TRBV7-2 to TRBJ2-7, with D perhaps matching TRBD1 (6 bases). The germline V gene encodes CDR1 SGHTA and CDR2 FQGNSA. Between the trimmed V and J ends, which lost 5 bases and 3 bases, there was a span of 14 bases. This CDR3 is 14 amino acids long. This CDR3 reads CASSPRWGLYEQYF. CDR3 nucleotides: TGTGCCAGCAGCCCCAGGTGGGGGCTCTACGAGCAGTACTTC.

This clonotype was observed at least ten times. V and J are TRBV11-2 and TRBJ1-1; no definite D call. CDR3 size: 14 residues. From germline, CDR1 is SGHAT and CDR2 FQNNGV. Between the trimmed V and J ends, which lost 5 bases and 1 base, there was a span of 11 bases. The CDR3 reads CASSLRSRNTEAFF. For the CDR3, the DNA is TGTGCCAGCAGCCTACGGAGCAGGAACACTGAAGCTTTCTTT.

This clonotype has more than one count but fewer than ten. This CDR3 is CAWSGRGGYYEQYF. The CDR3, as DNA: TGTGCCTGGAGTGGTCGGGGAGGCTACTACGAGCAGTACTTC. This chain links TRBV30 with TRBJ2-7, with D perhaps matching TRBD2 (6 bases). Germline V gene data show CDR1 as GTSNPN and CDR2 as SVGIG (reference sequence). V lost 1 base and J 3 bases, leaving 13 bases between the germline ends. The CDR3 loop spans 14 amino acids.

This clonotype was recorded a few times. This chain links TRBV2 with TRBJ2-5, with D tentatively TRBD1 or TRBD2 (5 bases each). Looked up from germline, CDR1 is SNHLY and CDR2 is FYNNEI. The V gene lost 6 bases and the J gene lost 5 bases, with 22 bases spanning the gap. The CDR3 covers 16 residues. The CDR3, as DNA: TGTGCCAGCAGCAGAGGACGGGACGGCAATTACGAGACCCAGTACTTC. It is translated as CASSRGRDGNYETQYF.

This clonotype was recorded at least ten times. The gene calls are TRBV7-3 and TRBJ1-4; D is ambiguous. There are 13 residues in the CDR3. The V end lost 5 bases, the J end lost 8 bases, and 12 bases lay between the germline ends. Germline lookup yields CDR1 SGHTA and CDR2 FQGTGA. Here the CDR3 DNA reads TGTGCCAGCAGCCCCGGACCGGGCGAAAAACTGTTTTTT. Translated: CASSPGPGEKLFF.

Many counts were recorded for this clonotype. V is TRBV5-6 and J is TRBJ2-1; no reliable D call. The germline V gene has CDR1 SGHDT and CDR2 YYEEEE. The ends were cut back, 4 bases at V and 0 bases at J, with 11 bases in the middle. This CDR3 spans 15 amino acids. The CDR3 nucleotides are TGTGCCAGCAGCCCTGACGTAAGCTCCTACAATGAGCAGTTCTTC. Residues: CASSPDVSSYNEQFF.

This clonotype was counted only a few times. The chain joins TRBV5-1 to TRBJ2-3; 8 bases are a match to TRBD2. Trimming removed 0 bases from V and 5 bases from J; junction bases left unmatched: 5. Germline V CDR1 and CDR2: SGHRS, YFSETQ. The CDR3 consists of 15 residues. CDR3 sequence: CASSLVGLEVDTQYF. DNA for the CDR3: TGCGCCAGCAGCTTGGTGGGACTAGAGGTAGATACGCAGTATTTT.

This clonotype was recorded at least ten times. This sequence joins TRBV5-5 and TRBJ1-2, with D maybe TRBD1 (5 bases). Trimming removed 4 bases at V and 1 base at J, with 11 bases between. The CDR3 extends over 14 amino acids. Germline CDR1 is SGHKS and CDR2 is YYEKEE (reference sequence). The CDR3 is CASSASQGNYGYTF. For the CDR3, the DNA is TGTGCCAGCAGCGCATCCCAGGGTAACTATGGCTACACCTTC.

This clonotype has just a few counts. The chain combines TRBV18 with TRBJ2-1; the D call may be TRBD1 or TRBD2 (5 bases each). V shed 6 bases and J shed 4 bases, with 16 bases lying between them. This CDR3 comprises 15 residues. The germline V gene encodes CDR1 KGHSH and CDR2 LQKENI. The CDR3 loop reads CASSGVLSSYNEQFF. CDR3 nucleotides: TGTGCCAGCTCGGGGGTTCTGTCCTCTTACAATGAGCAGTTCTTC.

The chain is built from TRBV5-1 and TRBJ2-1; D is possibly TRBD1 or TRBD2 (5 bases each). This CDR3 comprises 15 residues. Trimming took 2 bases from V and 5 from J, leaving 14 bases between them. Germline V lookup: CDR1 SGHRS, CDR2 YFSETQ. CDR3 in DNA: TGCGCCAGCAGCTTTACCGGGACCTGGGACAATGAGCAGTTCTTC. This sequence encodes CASSFTGTWDNEQFF.

This clonotype was detected a few times. The V and J genes are TRBV5-4 and TRBJ1-1, with D possibly matching TRBD1 (6 bases). Trimming pared 4 bases from V and 4 bases from J, leaving 17 bases between. Per germline, CDR1 SGHNT and CDR2 YYREEE (reference sequence). There are 15 residues in the CDR3. In DNA form, the CDR3 reads TGTGCCAGCAGCCGGAACAGGGCCATGGGCACTGAAGCTTTCTTT. This codes for CASSRNRAMGTEAFF.

Many counts were recorded for this clonotype. The CDR3 bases are TGTGCCAGCAGCTTAGGAGGGACTAGCGGTTACGAGCAGTACTTC. Protein sequence: CASSLGGTSGYEQYF. The chain has TRBV11-2 and TRBJ2-7; 11 bases are a match to TRBD2. J was trimmed by 4 bases and V by 1 base; bases with no gene match: 3. CDR3 length: 15 residues. Per germline, CDR1 SGHAT and CDR2 FQNNGV.

This clonotype was recorded at least ten times. J is TRBJ2-2 and V is TRBV3-1; D might be TRBD1 (6 bases). CDR3 length: 15 amino acids. V gave up 1 base and J gave up 2 bases, with 8 bases separating them. CDR1 is LGHDT and CDR2 is YNNKEL in the germline V gene (reference sequence). DNA of the CDR3: TGTGCCAGCAGCCAAGGGACAGTAAACACCGGGGAGCTGTTTTTT. Its protein is CASSQGTVNTGELFF. The complete variable domain, with remaining parts taken from reference TRBV3-1 and TRBJ2-2, reads DTAVSQTPKYLVTQMGNDKSIKCEQNLGHDTMYWYKQDSKKFLKIMFSYNNKELIINETVPNRFSPKSPDKAHLNLHINSLELGDSAVYFCASSQGTVNTGELFFGEGSRLTVL.